This entry lists 15 T cell receptor beta chains sequenced from one sample in a study of beta chain features in type 1 diabetes. Their specific antigens are unknown. Study results and caveats: Type 1 diabetes patients had TCRB CDR3s that were shorter (moderately but significantly so) in all four CD4+ subsets.

Expressed TCRB transcripts were sequenced because the entire RNA isolate underwent reverse transcription. This table comes from immunoSEQ multiplex PCR, and its TCRdb copy is limited to in-frame clones, with some not included. The table includes tens of thousands of clones, under 60% detected once. Material for sequencing was Tregs from blood. These receptors originate from a woman aged 40 to 50 with type 1 diabetes.

V is TRBV7-3 and J is TRBJ1-2, with 9 bases aligning to TRBD1. CDR1 is SGHTA, CDR2 FQGTGA, per germline. With 2 bases clipped from V and 0 bases from J, the junction kept 1 base outside the gene matches. CDR3 size: 15 residues. The CDR3 DNA reads TGTGCCAGCAGCTTAGGACAGGGGTCTAACTATGGCTACACCTTC. It translates to CASSLGQGSNYGYTF.

This clone was detected a few times. The rearrangement uses TRBV7-9 and TRBJ1-5, with 7 nucleotides matching TRBD1. This CDR3 is built from 15 residues. J was trimmed by 2 bases and V by 5 bases; bases with no gene match: 6. In germline, CDR1 is SEHNR, CDR2 FQNEAQ (reference sequence). CDR3 sequence (DNA): TGTGCCAGCAGCCCCTCCGGGACAGGCAATCAGCCCCAGCATTTT. Amino acid sequence: CASSPSGTGNQPQHF.

This clone has only a few counts. The rearrangement links TRBV6-5 to TRBJ1-5, with 7 bases matching TRBD1. The CDR3 is 13 residues long. V shed 6 bases and J 9 bases; nucleotides not matched to a gene: 8. Germline CDR1 and CDR2: MNHEY and SVGAGI. The CDR3 here is CASRQGTLGPQHF. DNA for the CDR3: TGTGCCAGCAGACAGGGGACCCTGGGGCCCCAGCATTTT.

The chain has TRBV30 and TRBJ1-6; no clear D. This CDR3 has 14 residues. Trimming cost V 4 bases and J 5 bases, with 12 bases left between them. CDR1 GTSNPN and CDR2 SVGIG come from the germline V gene (reference sequence). Here the CDR3 reads CAWKVWADNSPLHF. In DNA, the CDR3 is TGTGCCTGGAAAGTGTGGGCCGATAATTCACCCCTCCACTTT.

The chain uses TRBV5-5 and TRBJ2-5, with 14 bases lining up with TRBD2. The germline V gene encodes CDR1 SGHKS and CDR2 YYEKEE (reference sequence). Losses at the gene ends were 3 bases for V and 3 bases for J; bases not matched to a gene: 1. This CDR3 comprises 15 residues. The CDR3 is CASSWGLAGEETQYF. For the CDR3, the DNA is TGTGCCAGCAGCTGGGGACTAGCGGGGGAAGAGACCCAGTACTTC.

This chain connects TRBV4-1 to TRBJ1-3; D ambiguous. Between the trimmed V and J ends, which lost 0 bases and 4 bases, there was a span of 19 bases. Germline V gene data show CDR1 as MGHRA and CDR2 as YSYEKL. The CDR3 consists of 18 residues. The CDR3 here is CASSQDRKTRVEGNTIYF. In DNA form, the CDR3 reads TGCGCCAGCAGCCAAGATCGGAAGACTAGGGTGGAAGGAAACACCATATATTTT.

This sequence joins TRBV6-6 and TRBJ1-2; 7 bases are a match to TRBD1. From germline, CDR1 is MNHNY and CDR2 SVGAGI (reference sequence). After removal of 4 bases from V and 6 bases from J, the junction contained 2 bases not matched to a gene. The CDR3 covers 12 residues. This CDR3 is CASSFRGHGYTF. The CDR3 DNA reads as TGTGCCAGCAGTTTTAGGGGGCATGGCTACACCTTC.

The chain joins TRBV14 to TRBJ2-2; D might be TRBD1 (6 bases). Trimming removed 4 bases from V and 7 bases from J, with 19 bases in between. Germline V CDR1 and CDR2: SGHDN, FVKESK. CDR3 size: 16 residues. The CDR3 DNA follows: TGTGCCAGCAGCCCTTACCGGGACATTCGGAACGGGGAGCTGTTTTTT. Its protein product is CASSPYRDIRNGELFF.

This clone turned up a few times. V is TRBV6-5 and J is TRBJ1-4, with D perhaps TRBD1 (5 bases). Looked up from germline, CDR1 is MNHEY and CDR2 is SVGAGI. The V end was cut by 5 bases, the J end by 1 base, with 11 bases between. The CDR3 is 15 amino acids. CDR3 coding DNA: TGTGCCAGCAGTCAGCACAGGAGAACTAATGAAAAACTGTTTTTT. Translation gives CASSQHRRTNEKLFF.

The V gene is TRBV7-6, the J gene TRBJ2-7, with D unclear. V dropped 2 bases and J dropped 6 bases, with 17 bases sitting between them. The CDR3 has 15 residues. CDR1 is SGHVS and CDR2 is FNYEAQ in the germline V gene. CDR3 sequence reads: CASSLMGLESVEQYF. The CDR3 nucleotides are TGTGCCAGCAGCTTAATGGGTCTAGAGTCGGTCGAGCAGTACTTC.

The genes are TRBV7-6 and TRBJ1-2; TRBD1 aligns across 9 bases. This CDR3 region has 15 residues. V lost 5 bases, J lost 6 bases, and 10 bases stayed unmatched. Germline assignment: CDR1 SGHVS and CDR2 FNYEAQ. The CDR3 coding sequence is TGTGCCAGCAGCCTGTCCCCCGGGACAGGGAATGGCTACACCTTC. Its translation is CASSLSPGTGNGYTF.

This clone was detected only a few times. The V gene is TRBV6-1, the J gene TRBJ2-7; 8 nucleotides align to TRBD1. In germline, CDR1 is MNHNS, CDR2 SASEGT. With V trimmed by 0 bases and J by 5 bases, 12 bases remained unmatched. CDR3 length: 17 amino acids. The CDR3 sequence is CASSEAGWAGGRNEQYF. CDR3 DNA: TGTGCCAGCAGTGAAGCGGGGTGGGCAGGGGGCCGGAACGAGCAGTACTTC.

This chain links TRBV30 with TRBJ1-2; 7 nucleotides align to TRBD1. Losses at the gene ends were 2 bases for V and 10 bases for J; bases not matched to a gene: 7. This CDR3 region has 12 residues. Germline assignment: CDR1 GTSNPN and CDR2 SVGIG (reference sequence). CDR3 region: CAWSLTGADYTF. CDR3 nucleotides: TGTGCCTGGAGTCTTACAGGGGCTGACTACACCTTC.

This chain links TRBV5-5 with TRBJ1-1; D might be TRBD1 (6 bases). This CDR3 has 15 amino acids. Germline loops: CDR1 SGHKS, CDR2 YYEKEE (reference sequence). Trimming removed 4 bases from V and 1 base from J, with 14 bases in between. The CDR3 reads CASSIPGHSNTEAFF. Here the CDR3 DNA reads TGTGCCAGCAGCATCCCGGGACATTCGAACACTGAAGCTTTCTTT.

This clone has a handful of counts. This chain uses TRBV7-3 with TRBJ2-7; D is perhaps TRBD2 (6 bases). Trimming left V 1 base short and J 0 bases short, with 10 bases between. The CDR3 is 15 amino acids. Germline values: CDR1 SGHTA, CDR2 FQGTGA. The CDR3 sequence: CASSLMGGPSYEQYF. In DNA form, the CDR3 reads TGTGCCAGCAGCTTAATGGGGGGACCCTCCTACGAGCAGTACTTC.